This is a list of T cell receptor beta chains from one sample in a study of cytomegalovirus exposure and HLA in healthy donors. Measured with immunoSEQ multiplex PCR; TCRdb has only the in-frame clones, and not every one. The repertoire holds about 130,000 clones, with approximately 84% as singletons. The sample consisted of PBMCs. The receptors derive from a man aged 25-45 years in good health and CMV-seropositive. Both conserved end residues are trimmed from each CDR3.

j_call: TRBJ1-2
v_call: TRBV5-4
cdr3_aa: ASSFLGPGSYT

j_call: TRBJ2-2
v_call: TRBV4-1
cdr3_aa: ASSRTSTNTGELF

j_call: TRBJ2-3
v_call: TRBV5-1
cdr3_aa: ASRLAGVTDTQY

j_call: TRBJ2-3
v_call: TRBV9
cdr3_aa: ASRVGLDSTDTQY

j_call: TRBJ2-6
v_call: TRBV5-1
cdr3_aa: ASSMWRGSGANVLT

j_call: TRBJ1-2
v_call: TRBV9
cdr3_aa: ASSPRPGTGEGYT

j_call: TRBJ1-1
v_call: TRBV27
cdr3_aa: ASSPTRRGTEAF

j_call: TRBJ2-7
v_call: TRBV28
cdr3_aa: ASSLRVGGEY

j_call: TRBJ2-5
v_call: TRBV2
cdr3_aa: ASIRESRETQY

j_call: TRBJ1-1
v_call: TRBV5-4
cdr3_aa: ASSPRTGPTEAF

j_call: TRBJ2-7
v_call: TRBV4-3
cdr3_aa: ASSHTPGGNEQY

j_call: TRBJ2-5
v_call: TRBV19
cdr3_aa: ASSSRRAGDRARETQY

j_call: TRBJ1-3
v_call: TRBV9
cdr3_aa: ASSVATGVGNTIY

j_call: TRBJ1-2
v_call: TRBV10-3
cdr3_aa: AISEPRDRDNYGYT

j_call: TRBJ1-2
v_call: TRBV5-4
cdr3_aa: ASSLVGASYGYT

j_call: TRBJ1-3
v_call: TRBV30
cdr3_aa: AWSVFGGSGNTIY

j_call: TRBJ2-7
v_call: TRBV14
cdr3_aa: ASSQDSGGRGYEQY